The entry below gives a single T cell receptor beta chain sequence along with its context. Its specificity is unknown. Primers included in the PCR were 60 Vbeta and 13 Jbeta primers. The assay was immunoSEQ multiplex PCR, and TCRdb's table has in-frame clones only and misses some. Of 100,000 or so clones in the sample, roughly 84% were seen once. These data come from a study of cytomegalovirus exposure and HLA in healthy donors. Study findings and constraints: In a later analysis, TCR beta V- and J-gene trimming showed a link to a missense DCLRE1C variant. In a later analysis, compared with equally common non-associated chains, HLA-associated beta chains were more expanded. Rarity marked most TCR sequences, yet some public TCRs occurred in many donors.

Trimming removed 5 bases from V and 5 bases from J; junction bases left unmatched: 8. This CDR3 region has 15 residues. Germline-derived CDR1 and CDR2 are LNHDA and SQIVND (reference sequence). This chain uses TRBV19 with TRBJ1-2, with 10 bases that match TRBD1. Sequenced: PBMCs. This clonotype was obtained from a man aged 18 to 30 in good health and CMV-seronegative. The CDR3 DNA reads as TGTGCCAGTAGTGAACGACAGGGGGCGATTTATGGCTACACCTTC. Its translation is CASSERQGAIYGYTF.